The following is a T cell receptor (beta chain) sequence with its context. This sample is drawn from a study of cytomegalovirus exposure and HLA in healthy donors. Primers included in the PCR were 60 Vbeta and 13 Jbeta primers. Clones were read by immunoSEQ multiplex PCR, and TCRdb kept only the in-frame ones, dropping some. The repertoire holds 130,000 to 150,000 clones, with approximately 84% as singletons. This CDR3 is built from 14 residues. The V and J ends lost 1 base and 4 bases, in that order; junction bases with no gene match: 1. Germline assignment: CDR1 SGHNT and CDR2 YYREEE (reference sequence).

This clonotype originated in an older woman in good health and CMV-seropositive. V and J are TRBV5-4 and TRBJ2-2; 7 nucleotides line up with TRBD2. Input material: PBMCs. The CDR3 protein is CASSLPGGTGELFF. CDR3 coding DNA: TGTGCCAGCAGCTTGCCGGGGGGCACCGGGGAGCTGTTTTTT.